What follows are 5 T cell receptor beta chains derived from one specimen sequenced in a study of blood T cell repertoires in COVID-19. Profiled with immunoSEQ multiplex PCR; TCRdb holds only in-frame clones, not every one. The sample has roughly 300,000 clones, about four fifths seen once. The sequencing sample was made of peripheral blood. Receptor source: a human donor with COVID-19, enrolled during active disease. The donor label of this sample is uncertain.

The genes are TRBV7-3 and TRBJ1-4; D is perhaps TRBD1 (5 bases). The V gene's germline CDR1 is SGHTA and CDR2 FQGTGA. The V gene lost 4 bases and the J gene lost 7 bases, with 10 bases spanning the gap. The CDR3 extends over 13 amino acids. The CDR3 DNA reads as TGTGCCAGCAGCTCCGGGAGGGGTGAAAAACTGTTTTTT. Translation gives CASSSGRGEKLFF.

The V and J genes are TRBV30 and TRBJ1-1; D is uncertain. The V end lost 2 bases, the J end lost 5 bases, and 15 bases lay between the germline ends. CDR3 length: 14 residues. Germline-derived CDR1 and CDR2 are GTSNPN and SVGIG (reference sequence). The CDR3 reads CAWSTGLYGTEAFF. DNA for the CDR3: TGTGCCTGGAGTACGGGGTTATATGGGACTGAAGCTTTCTTT.

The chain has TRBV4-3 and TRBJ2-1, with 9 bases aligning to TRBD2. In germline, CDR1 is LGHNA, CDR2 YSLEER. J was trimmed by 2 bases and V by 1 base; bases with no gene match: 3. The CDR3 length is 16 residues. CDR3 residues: CASSQGSSGTYNEQFF. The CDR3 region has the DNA TGCGCCAGCAGCCAAGGTTCTAGCGGGACCTACAATGAGCAGTTCTTC.

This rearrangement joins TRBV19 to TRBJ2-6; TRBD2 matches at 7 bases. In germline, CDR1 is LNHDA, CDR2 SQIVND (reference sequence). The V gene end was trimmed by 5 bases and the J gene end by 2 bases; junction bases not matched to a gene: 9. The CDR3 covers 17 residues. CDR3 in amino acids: CASSLRPGGPGANVLTF. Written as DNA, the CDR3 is TGTGCCAGTAGTCTGCGGCCGGGGGGTCCTGGGGCCAACGTCCTGACTTTC.

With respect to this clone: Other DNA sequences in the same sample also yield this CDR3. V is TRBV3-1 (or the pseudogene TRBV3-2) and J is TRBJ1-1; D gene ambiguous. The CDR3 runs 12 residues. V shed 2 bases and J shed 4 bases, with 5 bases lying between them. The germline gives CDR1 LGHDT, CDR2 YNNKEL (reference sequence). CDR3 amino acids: CASSQRGTEAFF. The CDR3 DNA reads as TGTGCCAGCAGCCAACGAGGCACTGAAGCTTTCTTT.